This entry describes one TCR beta chain. The antigen is undetermined. Hyperthyroidism patients were newly diagnosed, had disease duration under 2 months, and were aged 18 to 65 years. This sample was taken from a study of T cells in Graves' hyperthyroidism and ophthalmopathy. In the study overall: Sampling of peripheral blood happened at initial diagnosis, prior to any treatment. Findings and caveats of the study: Model-based prediction identified ophthalmopathy a median approximately 6 months prior to its onset. Blood shared most expanded thyroid clonotypes above 0.001.

The length of the CDR3 is 14 residues. Trimming stripped 5 bases from V and 3 bases from J, with 11 bases between. There were TCR beta CDR3 regions amplified from RNA transcripts. With the HTBI primer set, the TCR CDR3 went through a first round of RT-PCR. TCRdb re-called the multiplex PCR reads with MiXCR, one entry per CDR3 protein. The sample has over 700,000 distinct CDR3 sequences; about two fifths are singletons. This receptor was obtained from a man in his late teens or twenties with Graves' hyperthyroidism. The sample consisted of blood. This rearrangement joins TRBV12-3 or TRBV12-4 to TRBJ1-5; D is ambiguous. CDR3 in amino acids: CASSHNPDNQPQHF. CDR3 sequence (DNA): TGTGCCAGCAGTCATAACCCAGACAATCAGCCCCAGCATTTT.